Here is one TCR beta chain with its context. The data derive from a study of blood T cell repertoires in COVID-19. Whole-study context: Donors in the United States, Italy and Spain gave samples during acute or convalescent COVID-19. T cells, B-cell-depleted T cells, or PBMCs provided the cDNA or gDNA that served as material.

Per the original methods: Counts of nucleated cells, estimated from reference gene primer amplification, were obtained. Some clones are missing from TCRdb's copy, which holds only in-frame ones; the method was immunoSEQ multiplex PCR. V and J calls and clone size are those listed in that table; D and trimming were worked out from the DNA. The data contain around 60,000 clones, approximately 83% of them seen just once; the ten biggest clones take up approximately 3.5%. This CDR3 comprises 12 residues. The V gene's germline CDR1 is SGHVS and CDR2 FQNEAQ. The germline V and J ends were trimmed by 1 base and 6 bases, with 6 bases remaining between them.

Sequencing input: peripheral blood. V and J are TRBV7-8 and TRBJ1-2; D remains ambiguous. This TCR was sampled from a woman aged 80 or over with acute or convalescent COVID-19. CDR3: CASSLGQNGYTF. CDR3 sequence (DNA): TGTGCCAGCAGCTTAGGGCAGAATGGCTACACCTTC.